The sample holds many counts of the clone carrying this TCR beta chain. Its antigen is unknown. This entry belongs to a study of neurological immune-mediated disorders. Notes on the study in general: Subjects shared no identical expanded-clone CDR3 amino acid sequences, suggesting private TCR-beta repertoires in all groups. Association with the multiple sclerosis repertoire cluster was not found for any clinical or MRI feature.

Germline CDR1 SGDLS, CDR2 YYNGEE. Deletions cut 0 bases from V and 6 bases from J, with 16 bases between. The CDR3 sequence is 16 residues long. Synthesis of cDNA was carried out by template-switch 5'RACE. The reaction used 10-nucleotide random UMIs. A single record per CDR3 protein comes from TCRdb applying MiXCR to the 5' RACE reads. The data show tens of thousands of distinct CDR3 sequences, with 4.1% seen just once and roughly 2.7% held by the top ten. This sequence was found in a man aged 50-59 years with multiple sclerosis. The chain uses TRBV9 and TRBJ2-4, with a possible D match to TRBD1 (5 bases). The material sequenced was PBMCs. CDR3 in DNA: TGTGCCAGCAGCGTAGGGGGCAGGGCCGGTGGAAACATTCAGTACTTC. Its protein product is CASSVGGRAGGNIQYF.